This passage covers 25 T cell receptor beta chains from one sample sequenced in a study of a mutant IDH1 vaccine in newly diagnosed glioma. These receptors' antigens are unknown. Specified time point: week 5, during vaccination. In the vaccine, a single dose held 300 ug of the mutant IDH1 20-mer peptide, along with topical imiquimod. The data were produced by immunoSEQ multiplex PCR, yet TCRdb's version contains in-frame clones alone and is incomplete. This sample yields more than 25,000 clones, of which roughly nine tenths are seen a single time; around 18% belongs to the top ten. Sequenced here: PBMCs, sampled from a glioma patient whose treatment included an IDH1 peptide vaccine. These receptors were taken from a man between 18 and 35 years old with glioma.

This clone came up once. The chain carries TRBV30 and TRBJ1-2; no definite D call. The CDR3 runs 11 residues. V dropped 1 base and J dropped 3 bases, with 3 bases sitting between them. The germline V gene encodes CDR1 GTSNPN and CDR2 SVGIG (reference sequence). The DNA for the CDR3 is TGTGCCTGGAGTGAACACTATGGCTACACCTTC. This encodes CAWSEHYGYTF.

The chain combines TRBV6-1 with TRBJ1-4, with 8 bases matching TRBD1. Germline lookup yields CDR1 MNHNS and CDR2 SASEGT. J lost 10 bases, V lost 6 bases, and 7 bases had no gene match. The CDR3 length is 13 residues. The CDR3, as DNA: TGTGCCAGCAGGGGACAGGCCGAGGGAAAACTGTTTTTT. Protein product: CASRGQAEGKLFF.

The J gene is TRBJ1-1, the V gene TRBV6-5, with D perhaps TRBD1 (5 bases). The germline gives CDR1 MNHEY, CDR2 SVGAGI. V lost 8 bases and J 9 bases, leaving 13 bases between the germline ends. CDR3 size: 11 residues. Here the CDR3 reads CASSLGGKAFF. CDR3 bases: TGTGCCAGCTCTTTGGGGGGAAAAGCTTTCTTT.

The CDR3 sequence is CASSLAGTSGGGTQYF. The CDR3 nucleotides are TGTGCCAGCAGCTTGGCAGGGACTAGCGGTGGGGGGACCCAGTACTTC. J is TRBJ2-5 and V is TRBV5-4; 11 bases are shared with TRBD2. CDR3 length equals 16 residues. CDR1 and CDR2 from the germline V gene are SGHNT and YYREEE (reference sequence). With 0 bases clipped from V and 7 bases from J, the junction kept 8 bases outside the gene matches. Drawing the rest from reference TRBV5-4 and TRBJ2-5, the complete variable domain is ETGVTQSPTHLIKTRGQQVTLRCSSQSGHNTVSWYQQALGQGPQFIFQYYREEENGRGNFPPRFSGLQFPNYSSELNVNALELDDSALYLCASSLAGTSGGGTQYFGPGTRLLVL.

This clone appeared a single time. The chain couples TRBV5-1 to TRBJ2-3, with a tentative D call TRBD1 (6 bases). Trimming took 0 bases from V and 0 from J, leaving 14 bases between them. The CDR3 loop spans 17 amino acids. The V gene's germline CDR1 is SGHRS and CDR2 YFSETQ. CDR3 region: CASSLAIWGLSTDTQYF. The CDR3 nucleotides are TGCGCCAGCAGCTTGGCCATATGGGGGCTTAGCACAGATACGCAGTATTTT. Full variable domain (missing parts from reference TRBV5-1 and TRBJ2-3): KAGVTQTPRYLIKTRGQQVTLSCSPISGHRSVSWYQQTPGQGLQFLFEYFSETQRNKGNFPGRFSGRQFSNSRSEMNVSTLELGDSALYLCASSLAIWGLSTDTQYFGPGTRLTVL.

This chain joins TRBV15 and TRBJ2-4; weak D call: TRBD1 (6 bases). CDR1 is LNHNV and CDR2 is YYDKDF in the germline V gene (reference sequence). The CDR3 has 15 residues. Between the trimmed V and J ends, which lost 2 bases and 5 bases, there was a span of 13 bases. The CDR3 here is CATSRSQGIENIQYF. The CDR3 bases are TGTGCCACCAGCAGATCCCAGGGGATCGAAAACATTCAGTACTTC.

The chain employs TRBV25-1 and TRBJ2-7; TRBD1 is a possible D gene (6 bases). Trimming removed 6 bases from V and 2 bases from J, with 8 bases in between. CDR3 length: 12 amino acids. Germline V CDR1 and CDR2: MGHDK, SYGVNS. CDR3 bases: TGTGCCAGCAGGCAGGGGACCTACGAGCAGTACTTC. As protein: CASRQGTYEQYF.

The gene calls are TRBV27 and TRBJ2-2, with D maybe TRBD1 (6 bases). This CDR3 has 14 residues. The V gene lost 7 bases and the J gene lost 5 bases, with 14 bases spanning the gap. Germline lookup yields CDR1 MNHEY and CDR2 SMNVEV (reference sequence). For the CDR3, the DNA is TGTGCCAGCACCCTACTAGGGGGAACCGGGGAGCTGTTTTTT. This codes for CASTLLGGTGELFF.

This chain links TRBV6-6 with TRBJ2-3, with 9 positions matching TRBD2. The CDR3 is 14 residues long. J was trimmed by 3 bases and V by 6 bases; bases with no gene match: 4. CDR1 is MNHNY, CDR2 SVGAGI, per germline (reference sequence). The CDR3 region is CASRREGGTDTQYF. CDR3 DNA sequence: TGTGCCAGCAGGCGGGAGGGCGGAACAGATACGCAGTATTTT.

V and J are TRBV5-6 and TRBJ1-4; a weak D match, TRBD1 (5 bases). V was cut by 2 bases and J by 8 bases, with 13 bases left in between. CDR1 and CDR2 from the germline V gene are SGHDT and YYEEEE. The CDR3 length is 14 residues. CDR3 residues: CASSLRGSGEKLFF. Written as DNA, the CDR3 is TGTGCCAGCAGCTTAAGGGGTTCGGGGGAAAAACTGTTTTTT.

The CDR3 loop is CASSVGQFYEQYF. CDR3 bases: TGTGCCAGCAGCGTAGGACAGTTCTACGAGCAGTACTTC. The V and J genes are TRBV9 and TRBJ2-7; maybe TRBD1 (5 bases). Per germline, CDR1 SGDLS and CDR2 YYNGEE. V was cut by 0 bases and J by 3 bases, with 7 bases left in between. The CDR3 spans 13 residues.

V is TRBV4-1 and J is TRBJ1-1; the D is unclear. CDR3 size: 14 residues. Germline-derived CDR1 and CDR2 are MGHRA and YSYEKL. Trimming took 0 bases from V and 5 from J, leaving 10 bases between them. CDR3 in DNA: TGCGCCAGCAGCCAAGATAGTAAGAGGACTGAAGCTTTCTTT. This translates into CASSQDSKRTEAFF.

The chain employs TRBV6-1 and TRBJ1-4; the match to TRBD1 covers 10 bases. CDR3 length equals 14 residues. The ends lost 6 bases at V and 7 bases at J; junction bases unmatched: 5. CDR1 and CDR2 (germline): MNHNS, SASEGT. As DNA, the CDR3 is TGTGCCAGCAGCGCTGACAGGGGGCGTGAAAAACTGTTTTTT. Translation: CASSADRGREKLFF.

This clone was detected only once. V usage is TRBV7-2 and J usage is TRBJ1-4, with D perhaps TRBD1 (5 bases). V was cut by 5 bases and J by 0 bases, with 13 bases left in between. The CDR3 has 16 residues. The germline V gene has CDR1 SGHTA and CDR2 FQGNSA. The CDR3 region is CASSPGLTPTNEKLFF. In DNA form, the CDR3 reads TGTGCCAGCAGCCCGGGACTTACTCCAACTAATGAAAAACTGTTTTTT.

The chain recombines TRBV30 with TRBJ1-5; the match to TRBD1 covers 9 bases. The V segment lost 1 base and the J segment 2 bases; nucleotides outside the gene matches: 6. CDR3 length: 16 amino acids. CDR1 is GTSNPN and CDR2 is SVGIG in the germline V gene (reference sequence). CDR3 DNA: TGTGCCTGGAGTGGGGGACAGGGAGGGGGCAATCAGCCCCAGCATTTT. The encoded protein is CAWSGGQGGGNQPQHF.

The genes are TRBV28 and TRBJ2-2; TRBD2 is a possible D gene (6 bases). This CDR3 is 14 amino acids long. The germline V gene has CDR1 MDHEN and CDR2 SYDVKM. Trimming shortened V by 7 bases and J by 0 bases, and 9 bases separated the two germline ends. CDR3 in amino acids: CASMGLANTGELFF. The CDR3 bases are TGTGCCAGCATGGGACTGGCGAACACCGGGGAGCTGTTTTTT. Full variable domain (rest looked up from reference TRBV28 and TRBJ2-2): DVKVTQSSRYLVKRTGEKVFLECVQDMDHENMFWYRQDPGLGLRLIYFSYDVKMKEKGDIPEGYSVSREKKERFSLILESASTNQTSMYLCASMGLANTGELFFGEGSRLTVL.

V usage is TRBV6-5 and J usage is TRBJ1-6; D possibly corresponds to TRBD1 (5 bases). Germline loops: CDR1 MNHEY, CDR2 SVGAGI. V was clipped by 1 base and J by 7 bases, with 5 bases between them. This CDR3 has 13 residues. CDR3 protein: CASSYWDNSPLHF. As DNA, the CDR3 is TGTGCCAGCAGTTACTGGGACAATTCACCCCTCCACTTT.

The genes are TRBV29-1 and TRBJ1-5; 8 bases are a match to TRBD1. The V gene's germline CDR1 is SQVTM and CDR2 ANQGSEA. The trim removed 5 bases at V and 6 bases at J, leaving 3 bases unmatched. The CDR3 spans 12 residues. This chain's CDR3 is CSVQGAGQPQHF. The DNA of the CDR3 is TGCAGCGTTCAGGGGGCGGGTCAGCCCCAGCATTTT.

The chain recombines TRBV7-3 with TRBJ2-5, with 10 bases identical to TRBD2. Germline V gene data show CDR1 as SGHTA and CDR2 as FQGTGA. CDR3 length equals 15 residues. The trim removed 3 bases at V and 3 bases at J, leaving 4 bases unmatched. The CDR3 sequence: CASSFGTSAKETQYF. The CDR3, as DNA: TGTGCCAGCAGCTTCGGGACTAGCGCCAAAGAGACCCAGTACTTC.

The table lists this clone with a count of one. In DNA, the CDR3 is TGTGCCAGCAGTTATTCGGCAGACTCTATCCAGCCCCAGCATTTT. Translated: CASSYSADSIQPQHF. The J gene is TRBJ1-5, the V gene TRBV6-5, with D unresolved. The ends were cut back, 3 bases at V and 7 bases at J, with 16 bases in the middle. The CDR3 totals 15 residues. In germline, CDR1 is MNHEY, CDR2 SVGAGI.

The CDR3 DNA sequence: TGCGCCAGCAGCTTAACGACCTTTGGGGAGCAGTTCTTC. Translated: CASSLTTFGEQFF. V and J are TRBV5-1 and TRBJ2-1; D not certain. The CDR3 contains 13 residues. The V end was cut by 2 bases, the J end by 10 bases, with 13 bases between. CDR1 is SGHRS and CDR2 is YFSETQ in the germline V gene.

The V and J genes are TRBV15 and TRBJ2-5; possible D gene TRBD1, 5 bases. The CDR3 spans 13 residues. Germline V gives CDR1 LNHNV, CDR2 YYDKDF (reference sequence). Trimming pared 3 bases from V and 5 bases from J, leaving 10 bases between. CDR3 loop: CATSRGLRETQYF. In nucleotides, the CDR3 is TGTGCCACCAGCAGGGGGCTCCGGGAGACCCAGTACTTC.

V and J are TRBV9 and TRBJ1-2; D perhaps matches TRBD1 (5 bases). This CDR3 spans 15 amino acids. The V end lost 4 bases, the J end lost 1 base, and 14 bases lay between the germline ends. The germline CDR1 and CDR2 sequences are SGDLS and YYNGEE. The CDR3, as DNA: TGTGCCAGCAGCCCTTCATCAGGGATTAACTATGGCTACACCTTC. This codes for CASSPSSGINYGYTF.

The V gene is TRBV5-1, the J gene TRBJ2-6; perhaps D is TRBD1 or TRBD2 (5 bases each). The germline V gene has CDR1 SGHRS and CDR2 YFSETQ. This CDR3 has 17 residues. V was pared by 1 base and J by 0 bases, with 11 bases between. The CDR3 sequence is CASSLNVGRSGANVLTF. CDR3 nucleotides: TGCGCCAGCAGCTTGAACGTGGGACGCTCTGGGGCCAACGTCCTGACTTTC.

This clone was detected once. The gene calls are TRBV7-2 and TRBJ2-7; weak D call: TRBD1 (6 bases). Germline values: CDR1 SGHTA, CDR2 FQGNSA. V gave up 5 bases and J gave up 5 bases, with 19 bases separating them. The CDR3 length is 15 residues. DNA for the CDR3: TGTGCCAGCAGCGCGCAGGGAATAGGGACAAACGAGCAGTACTTC. The encoded protein is CASSAQGIGTNEQYF.